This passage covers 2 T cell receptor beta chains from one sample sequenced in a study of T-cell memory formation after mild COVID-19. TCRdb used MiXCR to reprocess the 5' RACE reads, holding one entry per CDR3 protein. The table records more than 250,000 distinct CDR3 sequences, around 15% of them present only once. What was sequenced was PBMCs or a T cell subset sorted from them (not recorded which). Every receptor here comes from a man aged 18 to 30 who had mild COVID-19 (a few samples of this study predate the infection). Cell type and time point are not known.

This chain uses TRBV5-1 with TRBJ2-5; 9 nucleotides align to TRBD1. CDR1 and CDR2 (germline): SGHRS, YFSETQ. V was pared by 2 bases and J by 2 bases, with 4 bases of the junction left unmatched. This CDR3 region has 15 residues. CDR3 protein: CASSFQTGGQETQYF. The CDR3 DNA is TGCGCCAGCAGCTTCCAGACAGGGGGGCAAGAGACCCAGTACTTC. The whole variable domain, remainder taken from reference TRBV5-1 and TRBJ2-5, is KAGVTQTPRYLIKTRGQQVTLSCSPISGHRSVSWYQQTPGQGLQFLFEYFSETQRNKGNFPGRFSGRQFSNSRSEMNVSTLELGDSALYLCASSFQTGGQETQYFGPGTRLLVL.

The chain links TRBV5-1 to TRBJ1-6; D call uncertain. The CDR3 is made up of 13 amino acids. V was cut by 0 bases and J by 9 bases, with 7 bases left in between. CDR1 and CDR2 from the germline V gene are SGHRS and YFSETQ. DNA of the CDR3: TGCGCCAGCAGCTTGGATATGGGTTCACCCCTCCACTTT. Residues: CASSLDMGSPLHF.